Below are 17 T cell receptor beta chains sequenced from a single sample in a study of shared clonotypes between healthy human individuals. Measured with immunoSEQ multiplex PCR; TCRdb has only the in-frame clones, and not every one. The sample has around 1.4 million clones; less than 99% are singletons. Sequencing was performed on naive CD4+ T cells sorted from blood. The subset was: CD45RA+ positively selected. These receptors were collected from a man aged 30 to 39 in good health.

Concerning this clone itself: Other DNA sequences from this sample encode an identical CDR3 as well. The gene calls are TRBV9 and TRBJ2-7; D may be TRBD2 (5 bases). The germline gives CDR1 SGDLS, CDR2 YYNGEE. The CDR3 is made up of 14 amino acids. V shed 0 bases and J shed 0 bases, with 7 bases lying between them. CDR3 in DNA: TGTGCCAGCAGCGTAGGAGGGAACTCCTACGAGCAGTACTTC. Residues: CASSVGGNSYEQYF.

This rearrangement joins TRBV29-1 to TRBJ1-1; no reliable D call. The CDR3 runs 13 residues. V was cut by 4 bases and J by 1 base, with 10 bases left in between. Germline CDR1 and CDR2: SQVTM and ANQGSEA. The CDR3 region has the DNA TGCAGCGTTGTAAAGGCAGAGAACACTGAAGCTTTCTTT. Its translation: CSVVKAENTEAFF.

This chain joins TRBV9 and TRBJ2-7; TRBD2 is a possible D gene (5 bases). Trimming removed 4 bases from V and 6 bases from J, with 20 bases in between. Germline CDR1 is SGDLS and CDR2 is YYNGEE. This CDR3 has 15 residues. Here the CDR3 reads CASSLGLPPLGEQYF. The CDR3 nucleotides read TGTGCCAGCAGCCTCGGACTCCCGCCGTTAGGCGAGCAGTACTTC.

The genes are TRBV19 and TRBJ2-4, with D perhaps TRBD1 or TRBD2 (6 bases each). Germline V gives CDR1 LNHDA, CDR2 SQIVND (reference sequence). The CDR3 extends over 14 amino acids. Trimming took off 7 bases at V and 7 bases at J, with 17 bases between the two ends. CDR3 amino acids: CASNDGGGPNIQYF. CDR3 nucleotides: TGTGCCAGTAATGATGGAGGGGGACCGAACATTCAGTACTTC.

The V gene is TRBV7-9, the J gene TRBJ2-7; D is possibly TRBD2 (6 bases). Germline values: CDR1 SEHNR, CDR2 FQNEAQ (reference sequence). This CDR3 has 14 amino acids. Trimming took 5 bases from V and 1 from J, leaving 12 bases between them. CDR3 amino acids: CASSPWGVSYEQYF. The CDR3 nucleotides read TGTGCCAGCAGCCCCTGGGGGGTATCCTACGAGCAGTACTTC. Drawing the rest from reference TRBV7-9 and TRBJ2-7, the complete variable domain is DTGVSQNPRHKITKRGQNVTFRCDPISEHNRLYWYRQTLGQGPEFLTYFQNEAQLEKSRLLSDRFSAERPKGSFSTLEIQRTEQGDSAMYLCASSPWGVSYEQYFGPGTRLTVT.

The chain uses TRBV7-3 and TRBJ2-1; D is ambiguous. Germline-derived CDR1 and CDR2 are SGHTA and FQGTGA. V gave up 0 bases and J gave up 3 bases, with 9 bases separating them. The CDR3 has 15 amino acids. The CDR3 DNA follows: TGTGCCAGCAGCTTAACGTCTCGGAACTACAATGAGCAGTTCTTC. Its protein product is CASSLTSRNYNEQFF.

The chain recombines TRBV5-1 with TRBJ2-7; tentatively, D is TRBD2 (6 bases). Per the germline V gene, CDR1 is SGHRS and CDR2 is YFSETQ. CDR3 length equals 14 residues. The germline V and J ends were trimmed by 0 bases and 4 bases, with 11 bases remaining between them. In DNA, the CDR3 is TGCGCCAGCAGCTTGGTACTAGCTGGATACGAGCAGTACTTC. As protein: CASSLVLAGYEQYF.

The chain has TRBV5-1 and TRBJ1-4; 10 bases align to TRBD1. V lost 4 bases to trimming and J lost 7 bases; unmatched junction nucleotides: 7. Germline CDR1 and CDR2: SGHRS and YFSETQ. The CDR3 consists of 15 residues. The CDR3 nucleotides are TGCGCCAGCAGCCCTACCGGGACAGGGGTTGAAAAACTGTTTTTT. The encoded protein is CASSPTGTGVEKLFF.

The chain couples TRBV6-1 to TRBJ1-5, with D hard to call. CDR1 is MNHNS and CDR2 is SASEGT in the germline V gene. The CDR3 has 15 residues. Trimming took 6 bases from V and 0 from J, leaving 12 bases between them. The CDR3 sequence: CASSSGFNSNQPQHF. DNA for the CDR3: TGTGCCAGCAGCTCGGGGTTCAATAGCAATCAGCCCCAGCATTTT.

This sequence joins TRBV11-3 and TRBJ1-2; weak D call: TRBD1 (5 bases). Germline CDR1 reads SGHNT; CDR2 reads YENEEA. The CDR3 contains 15 residues. Trimming pared 3 bases from V and 0 bases from J, leaving 11 bases between. CDR3 sequence: CASSLGDGANYGYTF. The CDR3 bases are TGTGCCAGCAGCTTGGGGGACGGAGCTAACTATGGCTACACCTTC. The whole variable domain, remainder taken from reference TRBV11-3 and TRBJ1-2, is EAGVVQSPRYKIIEKKQPVAFWCNPISGHNTLYWYLQNLGQGPELLIRYENEEAVDDSQLPKDRFSAERLKGVDSTLKIQPAELGDSAVYLCASSLGDGANYGYTFGSGTRLTVV.

The CDR3 spells CAISASYGAPGELFF. In DNA form, the CDR3 reads TGTGCCATCAGTGCCAGCTATGGGGCCCCCGGGGAGCTGTTTTTT. The chain combines TRBV10-3 with TRBJ2-2; D is perhaps TRBD1 (5 bases). The CDR3 has 15 amino acids. The V gene lost 4 bases and the J gene lost 6 bases, with 15 bases spanning the gap. From germline, CDR1 is ENHRY and CDR2 SYGVKD.

This sequence joins TRBV29-1 and TRBJ2-7; TRBD1 matches 9 bases. The CDR3 has 16 residues. Germline assignment: CDR1 SQVTM and CDR2 ANQGSEA. The trim removed 1 base at V and 6 bases at J, leaving 13 bases unmatched. The CDR3 is CSVEVLGQGSLREQYF. As DNA, the CDR3 is TGCAGCGTTGAAGTGTTAGGACAGGGGTCGTTACGCGAGCAGTACTTC.

This clone showed up just once. As DNA, the CDR3 is TGTGCCAGTAGTATAATGCGGGAGGGCCCCTACGAGCAGTACTTC. Translating it yields CASSIMREGPYEQYF. The chain uses TRBV19 and TRBJ2-7; 9 positions match TRBD2. The germline gives CDR1 LNHDA, CDR2 SQIVND (reference sequence). This CDR3 has 15 amino acids. V shed 2 bases, J shed 2 bases, and the junction held 4 bases outside the gene matches.

The rearrangement joins TRBV4-3 to TRBJ2-3, with a possible D match to TRBD1 (5 bases). V dropped 4 bases and J dropped 4 bases, with 15 bases sitting between them. CDR1 is LGHNA, CDR2 YSLEER, per germline. The CDR3 is 15 residues long. The CDR3, as DNA: TGCGCCAGCAGCCTAACTCAGGGCTTTCCAGATACGCAGTATTTT. Translation: CASSLTQGFPDTQYF.

The chain employs TRBV28 and TRBJ1-5, with D tentatively TRBD1 (5 bases). The V and J ends lost 7 bases and 6 bases respectively, with 16 bases between them. CDR1 is MDHEN, CDR2 SYDVKM, per germline. The CDR3 covers 14 residues. The CDR3 spells CASNPPQVSQPQHF. CDR3 bases: TGTGCCAGCAACCCCCCACAGGTATCTCAGCCCCAGCATTTT.

J is TRBJ2-7 and V is TRBV29-1; D is undetermined. Trimming pared 3 bases from V and 5 bases from J, leaving 11 bases between. Germline assignment: CDR1 SQVTM and CDR2 ANQGSEA. The CDR3 loop spans 12 amino acids. In DNA, the CDR3 is TGCAGCGTTGATGATAGCCATAACGAGCAGTACTTC. The encoded protein is CSVDDSHNEQYF.

This chain links TRBV28 with TRBJ1-2; D is uncertain. CDR1 is MDHEN and CDR2 is SYDVKM in the germline V gene. The CDR3 totals 12 residues. V was trimmed by 3 bases and J by 6 bases, leaving 8 bases between them. The CDR3 coding sequence is TGTGCCAGCAGTTTGTCTACAGATGGCTACACCTTC. Amino acid sequence: CASSLSTDGYTF.